Listed below are T cell receptor beta chains from one sample, sequenced in a study of human T cells and chemical hapten exposure. TCRdb re-derived calls from the RACE reads in MiXCR, one entry per CDR3 protein. The repertoire holds a few hundred thousand distinct CDR3 sequences, around 5% seen once, with under 3% in the top ten. The sequencing here drew on whole blood, taken in connection with sensitization to the hapten diphenylcyclopropenone (DPC). The receptors were gathered from a woman aged 50 to 65 with alopecia areata. Some clones in this sample may be carry-over from other donors' samples. The CDR3 runs from the conserved cysteine through the conserved F or W. A D gene is named only where the DNA matches it firmly. Only part of the rows carry a size: once, few, many, or a class if the clone is expanded.

j_call: TRBJ2-7
v_call: TRBV10-3
clone_size: many
d_call: -
cdr3_aa: CAISPGSYEQYF
cdr3_nt: TGTGCCATCAGCCCGGGGTCTTACGAGCAGTACTTC

j_call: TRBJ2-7
v_call: TRBV6-6
clone_size: few
d_call: TRBD2
cdr3_aa: CASNGPGGNYEQYF
cdr3_nt: TGTGCCAGCAATGGCCCGGGGGGAAACTACGAGCAGTACTTC

j_call: TRBJ1-1
v_call: TRBV5-1
clone_size: many
d_call: TRBD1
cdr3_aa: CASSLRSLGQGIPEAFF
cdr3_nt: TGCGCCAGCAGCTTGAGGAGTTTGGGACAGGGCATCCCTGAAGCTTTCTTT

j_call: TRBJ2-2
v_call: TRBV4-3
clone_size: many
d_call: TRBD2
cdr3_aa: CASSQDHGRAGELFF
cdr3_nt: TGCGCCAGCAGCCAAGATCACGGGAGGGCCGGGGAGCTGTTTTTT

j_call: TRBJ1-1
v_call: TRBV9
clone_size: few
d_call: TRBD1
cdr3_aa: CASGQGPTEAFF
cdr3_nt: TGTGCCAGCGGACAGGGGCCCACTGAAGCTTTCTTT

j_call: TRBJ1-4
v_call: TRBV12-5
clone_size: many
d_call: TRBD1
cdr3_aa: CASEKTGTNEKLFF
cdr3_nt: TGTGCTAGTGAGAAGACAGGGACTAATGAAAAACTGTTTTTT

j_call: TRBJ2-3
v_call: TRBV20-1
clone_size: -
d_call: TRBD2
cdr3_aa: CSASVGTSGRGLRADTQYF
cdr3_nt: TGCAGTGCTAGCGTTGGCACTAGCGGGAGGGGGCTTCGGGCAGATACGCAGTATTTT

j_call: TRBJ2-5
v_call: TRBV5-1
clone_size: many
d_call: -
cdr3_aa: CASSPPLGGETQYF
cdr3_nt: TGCGCCAGCAGCCCCCCTCTCGGAGGAGAGACCCAGTACTTC

j_call: TRBJ2-6
v_call: TRBV20-1
clone_size: few
d_call: -
cdr3_aa: CSAEGTDRDFGANVLTF
cdr3_nt: TGCAGTGCCGAAGGGACCGACAGAGACTTTGGGGCCAACGTCCTGACTTTC

j_call: TRBJ2-1
v_call: TRBV7-8
clone_size: many
d_call: -
cdr3_aa: CASSLAPDNEQFF
cdr3_nt: TGTGCCAGCAGCTTAGCTCCTGACAATGAGCAGTTCTTC

j_call: TRBJ1-3
v_call: TRBV7-3
clone_size: few
d_call: -
cdr3_aa: CASSLDGLSGNTIYF
cdr3_nt: TGTGCCAGCAGCCTCGACGGGCTCTCTGGAAACACCATATATTTT

j_call: TRBJ2-3
v_call: TRBV27
clone_size: many
d_call: TRBD2
cdr3_aa: CASSSRLAGFAQYF
cdr3_nt: TGTGCCAGCAGCTCCAGACTAGCCGGATTTGCGCAGTATTTT

j_call: TRBJ2-2
v_call: TRBV7-2
clone_size: -
d_call: TRBD1
cdr3_aa: CARTDRGRGTGELFF
cdr3_nt: TGTGCCAGGACTGACAGGGGGCGGGGAACCGGGGAGCTGTTTTTT

j_call: TRBJ1-1
v_call: TRBV4-1
clone_size: many
d_call: -
cdr3_aa: CASSHSSDTEAFF
cdr3_nt: TGCGCCAGCAGCCACTCAAGTGACACTGAAGCTTTCTTT

j_call: TRBJ2-7
v_call: TRBV29-1
clone_size: many
d_call: -
cdr3_aa: CSVGMGTYEQYF
cdr3_nt: TGCAGCGTTGGAATGGGAACCTACGAGCAGTACTTC

j_call: TRBJ2-1
v_call: TRBV11-2
clone_size: -
d_call: TRBD2
cdr3_aa: CASSRGLALYEQFF
cdr3_nt: TGTGCCAGCAGCCGGGGACTAGCTTTATACGAGCAGTTCTTC

j_call: TRBJ2-1
v_call: TRBV9
clone_size: many
d_call: TRBD2
cdr3_aa: CASSDEREEFGEQFF
cdr3_nt: TGTGCCAGCAGCGACGAGCGGGAGGAGTTTGGTGAGCAGTTCTTC

j_call: TRBJ2-3
v_call: TRBV11-3
clone_size: many
d_call: TRBD2
cdr3_aa: CASSMRGGTDTQYF
cdr3_nt: TGTGCCAGCAGCATGCGGGGGGGCACAGATACGCAGTATTTT

j_call: TRBJ2-1
v_call: TRBV9
clone_size: many
d_call: TRBD2
cdr3_aa: CASSPGTSGGFEQFF
cdr3_nt: TGTGCCAGCAGTCCCGGGACTAGCGGGGGGTTTGAGCAGTTCTTC

j_call: TRBJ1-1
v_call: TRBV5-4
clone_size: few
d_call: -
cdr3_aa: CASSTLIENTEAFF
cdr3_nt: TGTGCCAGCAGCACCCTAATCGAGAACACTGAAGCTTTCTTT

j_call: TRBJ1-2
v_call: TRBV5-6
clone_size: once
d_call: -
cdr3_aa: CASNWRTSSLGYTF
cdr3_nt: TGTGCCAGCAATTGGCGGACCTCCTCGCTTGGCTACACCTTC

j_call: TRBJ1-2
v_call: TRBV15
clone_size: many
d_call: -
cdr3_aa: CATSRDSGQPYGYTF
cdr3_nt: TGTGCCACCAGCAGAGATAGTGGGCAGCCTTATGGCTACACCTTC

j_call: TRBJ1-1
v_call: TRBV5-1
clone_size: many
d_call: -
cdr3_aa: CASSLILGGDTEAFF
cdr3_nt: TGCGCCAGCAGCTTGATCCTGGGGGGAGACACTGAAGCTTTCTTT

j_call: TRBJ1-5
v_call: TRBV6-2/TRBV6-3
clone_size: many
d_call: -
cdr3_aa: CASSYSMGTGNQPQHF
cdr3_nt: TGTGCCAGCAGTTACTCGATGGGTACAGGGAATCAGCCCCAGCATTTT

j_call: TRBJ2-2
v_call: TRBV3-1
clone_size: few
d_call: TRBD2
cdr3_aa: CASSQDWLGLAGGTGELFF
cdr3_nt: TGTGCCAGCAGCCAAGATTGGCTAGGACTAGCGGGGGGAACCGGGGAGCTGTTTTTT

j_call: TRBJ2-3
v_call: TRBV13
clone_size: many
d_call: TRBD1
cdr3_aa: CASRTAGGPDTDTQYF
cdr3_nt: TGTGCCAGCAGAACCGCAGGGGGACCAGACACAGATACGCAGTATTTT

j_call: TRBJ2-2
v_call: TRBV7-2
clone_size: many
d_call: -
cdr3_aa: CASSPSRGPTGELFF
cdr3_nt: TGTGCCAGCAGCCCCTCCCGCGGACCCACCGGGGAGCTGTTTTTT

j_call: TRBJ2-2
v_call: TRBV6-5
clone_size: many
d_call: TRBD2
cdr3_aa: CATGLAGGPAGELFF
cdr3_nt: TGTGCCACCGGACTAGCGGGAGGGCCGGCCGGGGAGCTGTTTTTT

j_call: TRBJ1-1
v_call: TRBV3-1
clone_size: -
d_call: -
cdr3_aa: CASSQATDTEAFF
cdr3_nt: TGTGCCAGCAGCCAAGCGACAGACACTGAAGCTTTCTTT

j_call: TRBJ1-6
v_call: TRBV12-3/TRBV12-4
clone_size: -
d_call: -
cdr3_aa: CASSPAGGDSPLHF
cdr3_nt: TGTGCCAGCAGTCCCGCCGGAGGCGATTCACCCCTCCACTTT

j_call: TRBJ2-1
v_call: TRBV10-3
clone_size: -
d_call: -
cdr3_aa: CAISESPAGNNEQFF
cdr3_nt: TGTGCCATCAGTGAGTCACCGGCTGGTAATAATGAGCAGTTCTTC

j_call: TRBJ2-1
v_call: TRBV5-1
clone_size: many
d_call: TRBD2
cdr3_aa: CASSWAGDFYNEQFF
cdr3_nt: TGCGCCAGCAGTTGGGCGGGGGACTTCTACAATGAGCAGTTCTTC

j_call: TRBJ2-1
v_call: TRBV20-1
clone_size: many
d_call: TRBD2
cdr3_aa: CSALARGGQTYNEQFF
cdr3_nt: TGCAGTGCTCTTGCTCGGGGGGGTCAAACTTACAATGAGCAGTTCTTC

j_call: TRBJ1-3
v_call: TRBV15
clone_size: few
d_call: -
cdr3_aa: CATTQASGNTIYF
cdr3_nt: TGTGCCACCACCCAGGCCTCTGGAAACACCATATATTTT

j_call: TRBJ1-1
v_call: TRBV20-1
clone_size: many
d_call: -
cdr3_aa: CSARGGMDITEAFF
cdr3_nt: TGCAGTGCTAGGGGGGGAATGGATATCACTGAAGCTTTCTTT

j_call: TRBJ2-7
v_call: TRBV15
clone_size: -
d_call: -
cdr3_aa: CATSRDLGASDEQYF
cdr3_nt: TGTGCCACCAGCAGAGATCTGGGGGCAAGTGACGAGCAGTACTTC

j_call: TRBJ2-1
v_call: TRBV10-2
clone_size: few
d_call: TRBD2
cdr3_aa: CASSELLAGSIEQFF
cdr3_nt: TGCGCCAGCAGTGAGCTACTAGCGGGGTCGATTGAGCAGTTCTTC